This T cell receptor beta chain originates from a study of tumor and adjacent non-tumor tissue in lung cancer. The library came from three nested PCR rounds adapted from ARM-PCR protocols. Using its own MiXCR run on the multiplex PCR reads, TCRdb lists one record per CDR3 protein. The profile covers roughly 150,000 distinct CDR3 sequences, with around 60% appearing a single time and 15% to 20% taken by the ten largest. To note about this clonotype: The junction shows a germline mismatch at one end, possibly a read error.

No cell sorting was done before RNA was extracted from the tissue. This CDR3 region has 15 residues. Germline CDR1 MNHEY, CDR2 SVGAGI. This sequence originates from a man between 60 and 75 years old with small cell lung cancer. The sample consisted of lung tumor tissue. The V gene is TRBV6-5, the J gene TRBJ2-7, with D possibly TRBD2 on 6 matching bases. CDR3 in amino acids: CASSVLPGSSYERYF. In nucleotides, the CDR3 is TGTGCCAGCAGTGTCCTTCCCGGGAGCTCCTACGAGCGGTACTTC.